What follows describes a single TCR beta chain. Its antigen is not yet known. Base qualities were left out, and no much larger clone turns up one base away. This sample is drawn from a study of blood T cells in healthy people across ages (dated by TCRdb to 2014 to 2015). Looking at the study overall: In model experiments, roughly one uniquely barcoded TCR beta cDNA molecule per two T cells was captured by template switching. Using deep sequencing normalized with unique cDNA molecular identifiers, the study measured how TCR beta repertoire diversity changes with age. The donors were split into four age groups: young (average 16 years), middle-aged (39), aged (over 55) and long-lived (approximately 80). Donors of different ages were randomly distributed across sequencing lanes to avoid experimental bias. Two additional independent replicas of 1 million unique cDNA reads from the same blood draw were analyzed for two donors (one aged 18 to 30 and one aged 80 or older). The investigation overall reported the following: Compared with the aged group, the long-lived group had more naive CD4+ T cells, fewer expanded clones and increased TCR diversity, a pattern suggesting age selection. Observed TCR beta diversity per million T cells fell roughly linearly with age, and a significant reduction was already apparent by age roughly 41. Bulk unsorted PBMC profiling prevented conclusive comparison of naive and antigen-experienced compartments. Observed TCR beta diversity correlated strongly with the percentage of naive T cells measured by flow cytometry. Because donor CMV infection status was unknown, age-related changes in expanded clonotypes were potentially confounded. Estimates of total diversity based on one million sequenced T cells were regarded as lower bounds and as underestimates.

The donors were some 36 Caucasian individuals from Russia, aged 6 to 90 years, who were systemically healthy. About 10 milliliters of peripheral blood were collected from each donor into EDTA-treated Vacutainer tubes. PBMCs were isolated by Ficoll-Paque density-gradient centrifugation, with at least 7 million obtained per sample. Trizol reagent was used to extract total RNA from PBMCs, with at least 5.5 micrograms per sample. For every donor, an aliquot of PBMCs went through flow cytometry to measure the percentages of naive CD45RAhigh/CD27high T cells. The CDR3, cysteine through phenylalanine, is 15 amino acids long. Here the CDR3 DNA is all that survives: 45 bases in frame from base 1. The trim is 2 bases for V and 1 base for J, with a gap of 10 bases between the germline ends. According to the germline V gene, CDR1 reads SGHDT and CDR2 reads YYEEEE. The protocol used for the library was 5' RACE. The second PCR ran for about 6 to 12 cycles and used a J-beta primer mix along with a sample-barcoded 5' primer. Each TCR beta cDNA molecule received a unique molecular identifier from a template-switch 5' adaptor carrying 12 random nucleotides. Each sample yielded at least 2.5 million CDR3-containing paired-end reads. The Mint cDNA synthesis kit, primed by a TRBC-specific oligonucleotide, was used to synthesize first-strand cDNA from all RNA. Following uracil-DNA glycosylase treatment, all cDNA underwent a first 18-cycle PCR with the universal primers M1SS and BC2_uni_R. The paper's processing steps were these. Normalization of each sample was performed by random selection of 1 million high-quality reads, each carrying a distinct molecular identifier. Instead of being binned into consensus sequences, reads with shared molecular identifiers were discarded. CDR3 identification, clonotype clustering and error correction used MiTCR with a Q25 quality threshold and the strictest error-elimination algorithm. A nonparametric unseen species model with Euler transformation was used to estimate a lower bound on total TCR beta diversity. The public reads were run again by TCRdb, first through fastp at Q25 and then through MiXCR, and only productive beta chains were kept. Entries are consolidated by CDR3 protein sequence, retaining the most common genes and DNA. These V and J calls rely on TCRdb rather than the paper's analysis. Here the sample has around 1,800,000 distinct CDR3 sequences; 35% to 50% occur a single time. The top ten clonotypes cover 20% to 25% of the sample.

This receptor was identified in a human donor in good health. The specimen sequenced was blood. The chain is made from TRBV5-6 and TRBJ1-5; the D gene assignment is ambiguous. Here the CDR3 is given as CASSFYSRSNQPQHF. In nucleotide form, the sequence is TGTGCCAGCAGCTTCTACTCCCGAAGCAATCAGCCCCAGCATTTT.